This T cell receptor beta chain appears in the sequencing data of a study of blood T cell repertoires in COVID-19. Some clones are missing from TCRdb's copy, which holds only in-frame ones; the method was immunoSEQ multiplex PCR. The sample has 56,000 or so clones, approximately 79% seen once. The receptor was derived from a woman in her seventies with acute or convalescent COVID-19. Sequencing was done on a sample of peripheral blood.

CDR3 coding DNA: TGTGCCAGCAGTGAAGGACTTTACACCGGGGAGCTGTTTTTT. Translated, it gives CASSEGLYTGELFF. This rearrangement joins TRBV2 to TRBJ2-2; no firm D call. V was trimmed by 1 base and J by 3 bases, leaving 6 bases between them. CDR3 length equals 14 residues. CDR1 is SNHLY, CDR2 FYNNEI, per germline.